This T cell receptor (beta chain) stems from a study of spatial heterogeneity in lung cancer. Study in general: Raw sequencing reads included, on average, more than 9.5 appearances of each unique TCR and UMI combination.

This clonotype is categorized as medium-sized. Indicated time point: sample taken at primary tumor resection. Researchers sequenced whole RNA taken from tumor, nontumor lung or frozen PBMC without sorting. The donors comprised about 70 untreated early-stage non-small cell lung cancer patients. A unique molecular identifier was carried by every single TCR cDNA molecule. A single record per CDR3 protein comes from TCRdb applying MiXCR to the 5' RACE reads. The repertoire holds 2,000 or so distinct CDR3 sequences, with approximately 10% as singletons. The V gene's germline CDR1 is SGHVS and CDR2 FQNEAQ. Trimming at V came to 5 bases and at J to 8 bases, leaving 9 bases not matched to a gene. The CDR3 has 16 residues.

Sequencing was performed on normal lung tissue next to the tumor, taken at surgery. The sequence was obtained from a male donor with early-stage non-small cell lung cancer. The V call is TRBV7-8, the J call TRBJ2-2; 12 bases are a match to TRBD1. CDR3 bases: TGTGCCAGCAGCCTCCTGGGACAGGGGGCCCCTGGGGAGCTGTTTTTT. Its protein product is CASSLLGQGAPGELFF. Supplemented by reference TRBV7-8 and TRBJ2-2, the full variable domain reads GAGVSQSPRYKVAKRGQDVALRCDPISGHVSLFWYQQALGQGPEFLTYFQNEAQLDKSGLPSDRFFAERPEGSVSTLKIQRTQQEDSAVYLCASSLLGQGAPGELFFGEGSRLTVL.